This T cell receptor (beta chain) is drawn from a study of cytomegalovirus exposure and HLA in healthy donors. Study at large: Within an early data release were tens of millions of unique TCRs drawn from HLA-typed donors. Regarding the study as a whole: Sequences of the TCR beta chain were said to predict the HLA-A and HLA-B alleles of most subjects accurately. In vitro confirmation showed a few CMV-associated chains to be CMV antigen specific.

Germline trimming cut 6 bases from V and 3 bases from J; bases unmatched to any gene: 7. The CDR3 contains 14 residues. Per germline, CDR1 SNHLY and CDR2 FYNNEI. In the PCR, 60 Vbeta and 13 Jbeta primers were used. Assay used: immunoSEQ multiplex PCR; TCRdb lists only in-frame clones, some missing. This table holds 150,000 to 200,000 clones, about 69% found once. With respect to this clone: Its target is unknown.

The chain is built from TRBV2 and TRBJ2-7; 8 bases fit TRBD1. This sequence was found in a human donor in good health. Sequencing was performed on PBMCs. The chain's CDR3 is CASRGGQVNYEQYF. CDR3 DNA: TGTGCCAGCAGGGGGGGACAGGTGAACTACGAGCAGTACTTC.